This T cell receptor beta chain emerged from a study of blood T cell repertoires in COVID-19. Across the study: COVID-19 samples from acute and convalescent phases originated in the United States, Italy and Spain. T cells, B-cell-depleted T cells, or PBMCs provided the cDNA or gDNA that served as material.

From germline, CDR1 is KGHSH and CDR2 LQKENI. J was trimmed by 8 bases and V by 0 bases; bases with no gene match: 13. There are 17 residues in the CDR3. In the authors' methods: Reference gene primer amplification gave nucleated cell count estimates. TCRdb keeps only in-frame clones here, not all; method: immunoSEQ multiplex PCR. That table furnishes V, J and clone size, whereas the DNA furnished D and trimming. The table lists some 130,000 clones, about four fifths of them singletons. The TCR was taken from a woman aged 50 to 65 with acute or convalescent COVID-19. Specimen: peripheral blood. The genes are TRBV18 and TRBJ2-1; 7 nucleotides align to TRBD1. The CDR3 is CASSPPVSEDRFDEQFF. In nucleotides, the CDR3 is TGTGCCAGCTCACCACCCGTGTCGGAGGACAGGTTCGATGAGCAGTTCTTC.